A selection of T cell receptor beta chains follows, all from one sample in a study of blood T cell repertoires in COVID-19. The method was immunoSEQ multiplex PCR; TCRdb's version includes in-frame clones alone and lacks a portion of them. Seen here are fewer than 400,000 clones, roughly 89% observed once, and the top ten hold 10%. Specimen: PBMCs or T cells enriched from blood (not recorded which). Receptors were obtained from a woman aged 50 to 60 who had recovered from COVID-19. Both conserved end residues are part of each CDR3. D genes are given only for firm matches. The listing skips clone size in some rows; elsewhere it reads once, few, many or a size class.

NA,NA,TRBV29-1,TRBJ2-2,TGCAGCGTTGAAGCTCAAAACTGGGGGGGGCTCTTACCATCGAACACCGGGGAGCTGTTTTTT,CSVEAQNWGGLLPSNTGELFF
TRBD1,NA,TRBV5-1,TRBJ1-2,TGCGCCAGCAGCCCGGACAGGGGCTTCTATGGCTACACCTTC,CASSPDRGFYGYTF
NA,NA,TRBV21-1,TRBJ1-2,TGTGCCAGCAGCAAAGGGTTTGCAGGGACTAACTATGGCTACACCTTC,CASSKGFAGTNYGYTF
NA,NA,TRBV27,TRBJ1-2,TGTGCCAGCAGTTCCGGACGGGATTCTAACTATGGCTACACCTTC,CASSSGRDSNYGYTF
TRBD2,NA,TRBV19,TRBJ2-1,TGTGCCAGTAGCCTCACTAGCGGGGGTTGGGACTACAATGAGCAGTTCTTC,CASSLTSGGWDYNEQFF
NA,NA,TRBV18,TRBJ2-6,TGTGCCAGCTCCTCCAGCTCTGGGGCCAACGTCCTGACTTTC,CASSSSSGANVLTF
TRBD1,NA,TRBV14,TRBJ2-2,TGTGCCAGCAGCCGCATAACAGGGGACGGGACCGGGGAGCTGTTTTTT,CASSRITGDGTGELFF
NA,NA,TRBV19,TRBJ1-2,TGTGCCAGTAGCGATCCAAAGACGGCGGACTATGGCTACACCTTC,CASSDPKTADYGYTF
NA,NA,TRBV5-5,TRBJ1-2,TGTGCCAGCAGCTTGGGTGCTGACAGGAGAAGCTATGGCTACACCTTC,CASSLGADRRSYGYTF
TRBD1,NA,TRBV6-4,TRBJ2-3,TGTGCCAGCAGTGACAATCCGGGACAGGGAGATACGCAGTATTTT,CASSDNPGQGDTQYF
TRBD2,once,TRBV5-1,TRBJ2-2,TGCGCCAGCAGCTCGGGGGGACTGAACACCGGGGAGCTGTTTTTT,CASSSGGLNTGELFF
NA,NA,TRBV6-1,TRBJ2-7,TGTGCCAGCAGTGAAGTCAGGGCTGGCGACGAGCAGTACTTC,CASSEVRAGDEQYF
TRBD1,NA,TRBV28,TRBJ1-6,TGTGCCAGCAGTAGGGGATCAACAGGGGAAATGACCCTCCACTTT,CASSRGSTGEMTLHF
TRBD1,NA,TRBV2,TRBJ1-2,TGTGCCAGCAGTGCAGGGACAGGGGTCCTCGCTAACTATGGCTACACCTTC,CASSAGTGVLANYGYTF
TRBD2,NA,TRBV18,TRBJ2-5,TGTGCCAGCTCACCGAAAACGTCCGGGGGGGAGACCCAGTACTTC,CASSPKTSGGETQYF
NA,NA,TRBV4-3,TRBJ1-5,TGCGCCAGCAGCCAAGAACTGGTCTTTCAGCCCCAGCATTTT,CASSQELVFQPQHF
NA,NA,TRBV6-2/TRBV6-3,TRBJ1-2,TGTGCCAGCAGTTACCCCGCGGGGGATAGAGGAGGAGTCACCTTC,CASSYPAGDRGGVTF
NA,NA,TRBV30,TRBJ2-5,TGTGCCTGGTTTTCTTTTTTCGAGGGTGGGACCCAGTACTTC,CAWFSFFEGGTQYF
NA,once,TRBV6-5,TRBJ2-5,TGTGCCAGCAGCCTACCGGGCCAAGAGACCCAGTACTTC,CASSLPGQETQYF
NA,NA,TRBV5-4,TRBJ2-7,TGTGCCAGCAGCTTGGGTCAGGTGAGCTCCTACGAGCAGTACTTC,CASSLGQVSSYEQYF
TRBD1,NA,TRBV3-1/TRBV3-2,TRBJ1-6,TGTGCCAGCAGTTACACCGGGACAGGGGGCTCACCCCTCCACTTT,CASSYTGTGGSPLHF
TRBD1,NA,TRBV4-1,TRBJ1-5,TGCGCCAGCAGCCAAGGGGATGGCAGGGGGCTGTATCAGCCCCAGCATTTT,CASSQGDGRGLYQPQHF
NA,NA,TRBV15,TRBJ1-1,TGTGCCACCAGCAGAGATTCGACAGGTGAAGCTTTCTTT,CATSRDSTGEAFF
NA,NA,TRBV7-9,TRBJ1-2,TGTGCCAGCAGCACTAAAGACCCCGACAGGATCTATGGCTACACCTTC,CASSTKDPDRIYGYTF
NA,NA,TRBV28,TRBJ2-4,TGTGCCAGCAGTTTACCCCTGTTAGCCAAAAACATTCAGTACTTC,CASSLPLLAKNIQYF
TRBD2,NA,TRBV7-2,TRBJ2-5,TGTGCCAGCAGCTTAGACTTAGCGGGGGTTCAAGAGACCCAGTACTTC,CASSLDLAGVQETQYF
TRBD1,NA,TRBV28,TRBJ2-7,TGTGCCAGCAGTTCGGGTCTCCGGGACAGGGGTATCGAGCAGTACTTC,CASSSGLRDRGIEQYF
NA,NA,TRBV7-2,TRBJ2-7,TGTGCCAGCAGACTAACCGAGTACGAGCAGTACTTC,CASRLTEYEQYF
NA,once,TRBV5-1,TRBJ1-1,TGCGCCAGCAGCTGGCAGGACAGCAAAAACACTGAAGCTTTCTTT,CASSWQDSKNTEAFF
TRBD1,NA,TRBV4-1,TRBJ1-2,TGCGCCAGCAGCCATGAAGACAGGGGAGGCTATGGCTACACCTTC,CASSHEDRGGYGYTF
NA,few,TRBV29-1,TRBJ1-1,TGCAGCGTTGAGATACCAGGGAGGGTTAAGGCTTTCTTT,CSVEIPGRVKAFF
NA,NA,TRBV2,TRBJ1-1,TGTGCCAGCATAGTGTTCGACACTGAAGCTTTCTTT,CASIVFDTEAFF
NA,NA,TRBV7-9,TRBJ1-2,TGTGCCAGCACCCGGGACACATCTAACTATGGCTACACCTTC,CASTRDTSNYGYTF
NA,NA,TRBV6-5,TRBJ1-5,TGTGCCAGCAGTTACTCGCAGGGGCACCTGCCCCAGCATTTT,CASSYSQGHLPQHF
TRBD1,NA,TRBV10-3,TRBJ1-3,TGTGCCATCAGTCCAGGGACAGTATTCTCTGGAAACACCATATATTTT,CAISPGTVFSGNTIYF
NA,NA,TRBV5-6,TRBJ1-6,TGTGCCAGCAGCTTCCCGGGAAGATATAATTCACCCCTCCACTTT,CASSFPGRYNSPLHF
NA,few,TRBV5-1,TRBJ1-1,TGCGCCAGCAGCTGGGGCCGGGACTTAGCTGAAGCTTTCTTT,CASSWGRDLAEAFF
NA,NA,TRBV5-3,TRBJ1-3,TGTGCCAGAAGCTTGTGGGGAGAAGGAAACACCATATATTTT,CARSLWGEGNTIYF
TRBD2,NA,TRBV4-1,TRBJ2-2,TGCGCCAGCAGCAGAAGGATGGCTAGCGGGGGCAAGGACGGGGAGCTGTTTTTT,CASSRRMASGGKDGELFF
NA,NA,TRBV12-3/TRBV12-4,TRBJ1-1,TGTGCCAGCAGCCCGACCCCAGGGATGAAAGCTTTCTTT,CASSPTPGMKAFF